This T cell receptor beta chain was recovered during a study of response to subunit inactivated influenza vaccine. V lost 4 bases and J 6 bases, leaving 10 bases between the germline ends. The CDR3 is made up of 12 amino acids. TCRdb analysed the RT-PCR reads with MiXCR anew, one entry per CDR3 protein. The data hold about 540,000 distinct CDR3 sequences, with 20% to 25% observed a single time. The same data also contributed to another study, on T cells expressing NK-cell markers. This second study notes: UMIs were included in TCR beta cDNA generated by 5'RACE template switching.

The J gene is TRBJ2-7, the V gene TRBV12-3 or TRBV12-4; no definite D call. This specimen was CD4+ T cells sorted from PBMCs, taken roughly 12 days after vaccination. The clonotype originates from a man aged 45-65 years who received an inactivated influenza vaccine. The CDR3, as DNA: TGTGCCAGCAGTTCTTCTACGGGCGAGCAGTACTTC. Its translation is CASSSSTGEQYF.